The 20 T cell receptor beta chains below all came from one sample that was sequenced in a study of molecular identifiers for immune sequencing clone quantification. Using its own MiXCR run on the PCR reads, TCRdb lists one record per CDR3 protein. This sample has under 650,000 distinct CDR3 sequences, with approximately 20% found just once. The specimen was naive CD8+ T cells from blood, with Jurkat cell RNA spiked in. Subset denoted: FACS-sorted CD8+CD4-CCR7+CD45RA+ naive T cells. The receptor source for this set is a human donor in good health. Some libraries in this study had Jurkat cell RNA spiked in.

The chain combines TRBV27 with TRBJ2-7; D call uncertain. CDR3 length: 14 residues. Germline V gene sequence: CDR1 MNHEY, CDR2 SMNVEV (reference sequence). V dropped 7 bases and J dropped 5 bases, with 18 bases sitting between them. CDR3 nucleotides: TGTGCCAGCAACCCTTTACCTCTCACCCACGAGCAGTACTTC. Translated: CASNPLPLTHEQYF.

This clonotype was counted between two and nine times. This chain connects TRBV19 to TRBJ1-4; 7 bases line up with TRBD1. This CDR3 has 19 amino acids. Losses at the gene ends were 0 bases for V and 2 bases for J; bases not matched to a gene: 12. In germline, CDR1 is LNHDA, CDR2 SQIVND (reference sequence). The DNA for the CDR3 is TGTGCCAGTAGTATAGATCTTGGGACAGTAACGACGACTAATGAAAAACTGTTTTTT. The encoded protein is CASSIDLGTVTTTNEKLFF.

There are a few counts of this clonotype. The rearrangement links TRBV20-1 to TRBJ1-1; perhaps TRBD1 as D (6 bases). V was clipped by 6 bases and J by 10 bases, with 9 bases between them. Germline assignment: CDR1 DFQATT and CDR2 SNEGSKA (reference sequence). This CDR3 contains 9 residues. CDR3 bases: TGCAGTGCCCGAGGGGGAGCTTTCTTT. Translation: CSARGGAFF.

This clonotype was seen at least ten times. In DNA, the CDR3 is TGTGCCAGCAGCTTAGGCGGGCGCCCCGACAATGAGCAGTTCTTC. Protein: CASSLGGRPDNEQFF. The chain has TRBV13 and TRBJ2-1; D is ambiguous. Per germline, CDR1 PRHDT and CDR2 FYEKMQ (reference sequence). V lost 0 bases and J 5 bases, leaving 11 bases between the germline ends. CDR3 size: 15 residues.

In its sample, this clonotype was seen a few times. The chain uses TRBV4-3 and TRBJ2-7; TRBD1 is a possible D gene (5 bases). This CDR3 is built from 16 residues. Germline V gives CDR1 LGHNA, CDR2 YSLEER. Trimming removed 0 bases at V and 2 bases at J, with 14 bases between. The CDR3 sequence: CASSQDTGTPTYEQYF. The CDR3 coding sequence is TGCGCCAGCAGCCAAGATACAGGAACACCGACCTACGAGCAGTACTTC.

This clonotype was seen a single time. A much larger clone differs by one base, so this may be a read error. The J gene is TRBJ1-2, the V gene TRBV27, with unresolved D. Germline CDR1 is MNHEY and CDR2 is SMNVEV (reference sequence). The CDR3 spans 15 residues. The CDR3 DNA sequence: TGTGTCAGCAGTTTAAGGGCCACAAGCGTCTATGGCTACACCTTC. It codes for CVSSLRATSVYGYTF.

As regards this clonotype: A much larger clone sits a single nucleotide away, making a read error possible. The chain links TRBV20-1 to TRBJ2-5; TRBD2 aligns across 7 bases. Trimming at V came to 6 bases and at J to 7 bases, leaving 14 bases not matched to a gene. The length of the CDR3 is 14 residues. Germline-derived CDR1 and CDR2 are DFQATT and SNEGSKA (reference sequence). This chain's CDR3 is CSAREGGWGGTQYF. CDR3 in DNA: TGCAGTGCCAGGGAGGGAGGTTGGGGGGGGACCCAGTACTTC.

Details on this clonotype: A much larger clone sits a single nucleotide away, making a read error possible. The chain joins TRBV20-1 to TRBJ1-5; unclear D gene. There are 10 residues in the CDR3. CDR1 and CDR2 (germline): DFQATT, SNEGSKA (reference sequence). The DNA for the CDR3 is TGCAGTGCTAGTGATCAGCCCCAGCGTTTT. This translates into CSASDQPQRF.

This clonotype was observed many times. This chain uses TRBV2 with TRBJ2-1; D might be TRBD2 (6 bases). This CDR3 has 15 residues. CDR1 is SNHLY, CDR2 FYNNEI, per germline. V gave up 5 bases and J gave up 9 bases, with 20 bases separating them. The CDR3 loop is CASSLGLGGSFEQFF. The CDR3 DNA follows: TGTGCCAGCAGTTTGGGACTCGGTGGTTCCTTTGAGCAGTTCTTC.

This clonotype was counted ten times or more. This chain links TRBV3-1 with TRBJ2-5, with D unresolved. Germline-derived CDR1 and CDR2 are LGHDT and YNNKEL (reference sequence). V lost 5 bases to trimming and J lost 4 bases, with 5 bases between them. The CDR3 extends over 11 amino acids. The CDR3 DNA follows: TGTGCCAGCAGCGATAGAGAGACCCAGTACTTC. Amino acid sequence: CASSDRETQYF.

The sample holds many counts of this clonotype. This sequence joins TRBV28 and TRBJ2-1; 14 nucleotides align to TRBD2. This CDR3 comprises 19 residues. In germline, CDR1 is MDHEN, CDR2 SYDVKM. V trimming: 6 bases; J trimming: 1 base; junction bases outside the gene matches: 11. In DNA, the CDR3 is TGTGCCAGCAGCCCCAGGGGACTAGCGGGAGTTGGGTCCTACAATGAGCAGTTCTTC. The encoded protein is CASSPRGLAGVGSYNEQFF.

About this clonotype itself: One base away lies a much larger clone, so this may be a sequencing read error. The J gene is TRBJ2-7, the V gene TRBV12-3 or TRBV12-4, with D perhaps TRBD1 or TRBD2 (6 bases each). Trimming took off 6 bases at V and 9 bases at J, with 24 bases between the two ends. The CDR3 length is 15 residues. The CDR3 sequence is CASSGEGGAYSVQYF. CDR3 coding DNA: TGTGCCAGCAGCGGTGAGGGGGGAGCCTATTCCGTGCAGTACTTC.

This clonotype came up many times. In DNA form, the CDR3 reads TGTGCCAGCAGCTTATTCCGGGCTGAAGACAATGAGCAGTTCTTC. It specifies CASSLFRAEDNEQFF. This chain connects TRBV7-8 to TRBJ2-1, with D uncertain. Germline assignment: CDR1 SGHVS and CDR2 FQNEAQ. The CDR3 extends over 15 amino acids. Trimming pared 2 bases from V and 5 bases from J, leaving 13 bases between.

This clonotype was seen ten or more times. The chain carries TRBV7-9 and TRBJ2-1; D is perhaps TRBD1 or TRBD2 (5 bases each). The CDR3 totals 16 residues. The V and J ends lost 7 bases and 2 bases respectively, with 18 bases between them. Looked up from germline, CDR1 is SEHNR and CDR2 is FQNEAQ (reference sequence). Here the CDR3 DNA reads TGTGCCAGCACCTCGCCCGGGGCACCTACCTACAATGAGCAGTTCTTC. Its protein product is CASTSPGAPTYNEQFF.

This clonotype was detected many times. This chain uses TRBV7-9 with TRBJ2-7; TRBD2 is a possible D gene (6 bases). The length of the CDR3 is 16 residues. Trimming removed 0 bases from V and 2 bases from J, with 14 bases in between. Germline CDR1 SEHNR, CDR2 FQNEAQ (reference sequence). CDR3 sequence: CASSLARGLQAYEQYF. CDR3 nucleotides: TGTGCCAGCAGCTTAGCGAGGGGACTCCAGGCCTACGAGCAGTACTTC.

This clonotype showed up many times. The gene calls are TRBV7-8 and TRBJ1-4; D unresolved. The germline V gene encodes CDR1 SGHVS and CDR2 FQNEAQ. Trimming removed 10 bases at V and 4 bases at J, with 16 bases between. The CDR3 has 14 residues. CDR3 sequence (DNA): TGTGCCACTGATCCCGAGGCGGGTAATGAAAAACTGTTTTTT. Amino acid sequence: CATDPEAGNEKLFF.

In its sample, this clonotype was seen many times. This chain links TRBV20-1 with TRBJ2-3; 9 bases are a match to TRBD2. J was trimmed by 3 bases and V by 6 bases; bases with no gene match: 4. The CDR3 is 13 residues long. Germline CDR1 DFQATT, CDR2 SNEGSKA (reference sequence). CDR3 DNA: TGCAGTGCGCGGGGGGGGCTTACAGATACGCAGTATTTT. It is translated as CSARGGLTDTQYF.

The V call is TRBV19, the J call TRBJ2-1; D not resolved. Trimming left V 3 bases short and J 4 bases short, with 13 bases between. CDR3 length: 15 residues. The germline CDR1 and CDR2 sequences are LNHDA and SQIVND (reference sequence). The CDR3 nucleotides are TGTGCCAGTAGTATTAGTGACATGGGTTACAATGAGCAGTTCTTC. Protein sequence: CASSISDMGYNEQFF. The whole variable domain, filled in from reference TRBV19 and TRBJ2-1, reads DGGITQSPKYLFRKEGQNVTLSCEQNLNHDAMYWYRQDPGQGLRLIYYSQIVNDFQKGDIAEGYSVSREKKESFPLTVTSAQKNPTAFYLCASSISDMGYNEQFFGPGTRLTVL.

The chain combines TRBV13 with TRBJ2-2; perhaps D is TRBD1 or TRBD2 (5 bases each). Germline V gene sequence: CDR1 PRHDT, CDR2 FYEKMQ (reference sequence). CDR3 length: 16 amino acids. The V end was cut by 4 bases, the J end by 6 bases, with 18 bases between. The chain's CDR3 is CASSSRDGLTAGELFF. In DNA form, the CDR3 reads TGTGCCAGCAGCTCACGGGACGGACTTACGGCCGGGGAGCTGTTTTTT.

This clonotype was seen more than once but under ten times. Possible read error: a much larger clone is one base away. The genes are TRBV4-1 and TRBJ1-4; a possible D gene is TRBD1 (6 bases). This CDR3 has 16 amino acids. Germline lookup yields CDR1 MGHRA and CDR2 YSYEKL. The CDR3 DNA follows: TGCGCCAGCAGCCGAACAACGGGGGCAACTAATGAAAGACTGTTTTTT. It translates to CASSRTTGATNERLFF.